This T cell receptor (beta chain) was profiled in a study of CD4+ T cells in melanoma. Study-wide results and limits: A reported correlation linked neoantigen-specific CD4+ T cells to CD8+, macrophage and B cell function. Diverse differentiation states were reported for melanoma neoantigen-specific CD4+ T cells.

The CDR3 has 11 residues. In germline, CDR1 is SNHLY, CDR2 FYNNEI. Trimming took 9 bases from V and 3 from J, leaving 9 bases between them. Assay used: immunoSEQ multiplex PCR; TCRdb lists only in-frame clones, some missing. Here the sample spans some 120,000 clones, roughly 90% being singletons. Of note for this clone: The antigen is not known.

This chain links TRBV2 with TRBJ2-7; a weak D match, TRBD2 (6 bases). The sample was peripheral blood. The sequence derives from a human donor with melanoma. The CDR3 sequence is CASWGDYEQYF. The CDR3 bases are TGTGCCAGTTGGGGGGACTACGAGCAGTACTTC. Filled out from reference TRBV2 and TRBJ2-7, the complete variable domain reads EPEVTQTPSHQVTQMGQEVILRCVPISNHLYFYWYRQILGQKVEFLVSFYNNEISEKSEIFDDQFSVERPDGSNFTLKIRSTKLEDSAMYFCASWGDYEQYFGPGTRLTVT.